These 24 T cell receptor beta chains share one sample of origin, sequenced in a study of T cell changes during pregnancy in multiple sclerosis. The protocol was immunoSEQ multiplex PCR, while the TCRdb copy is restricted to in-frame clones and leaves out a portion. The sample lists about 67,000 clones, about nine tenths occurring once. The sequencing used peripheral blood, collected in the first trimester of pregnancy. Receptors were obtained from a female donor with multiple sclerosis, enrolled in a pregnancy study.

This chain links TRBV28 with TRBJ2-5; TRBD2 is a possible D gene (6 bases). V lost 5 bases, J lost 4 bases, and 20 bases lay in between. The CDR3 runs to 16 residues. Germline CDR1 is MDHEN and CDR2 is SYDVKM. The CDR3 nucleotides read TGTGCCAGCAGTGATTTAGACGGGAGTAATTCAGAGACCCAGTACTTC. Encoded protein: CASSDLDGSNSETQYF.

This clone was seen only once. V gene TRBV19 combines with J gene TRBJ2-7; maybe TRBD1 (7 bases). The CDR3 totals 14 residues. The ends were cut back, 7 bases at V and 2 bases at J, with 15 bases in the middle. Per germline, CDR1 LNHDA and CDR2 SQIVND (reference sequence). CDR3 sequence reads: CASTPGGLPYEQYF. The CDR3, as DNA: TGTGCCAGTACCCCAGGGGGACTGCCCTACGAGCAGTACTTC. Based on the CDR3 plus reference TRBV19 and TRBJ2-7, the full variable domain is DGGITQSPKYLFRKEGQNVTLSCEQNLNHDAMYWYRQDPGQGLRLIYYSQIVNDFQKGDIAEGYSVSREKKESFPLTVTSAQKNPTAFYLCASTPGGLPYEQYFGPGTRLTVT.

The CDR3 is CASREGGSFGNTIYF. CDR3 bases: TGTGCCAGCAGGGAGGGAGGGAGCTTTGGAAACACCATATATTTT. The chain uses TRBV2 and TRBJ1-3; D remains ambiguous. Germline values: CDR1 SNHLY, CDR2 FYNNEI. V lost 6 bases to trimming and J lost 3 bases, with 15 bases between them. CDR3 size: 15 residues.

The rearrangement joins TRBV15 to TRBJ2-5; maybe TRBD1 (5 bases). This CDR3 region has 13 residues. Germline V gives CDR1 LNHNV, CDR2 YYDKDF (reference sequence). Deletions cut 8 bases from V and 7 bases from J, with 17 bases between. DNA for the CDR3: TGTGCCACCTCCCGGGCAGGGTTTACGACCCAGTACTTC. The encoded protein is CATSRAGFTTQYF.

V and J are TRBV28 and TRBJ1-2; TRBD1 agrees at 8 bases. Germline V gene sequence: CDR1 MDHEN, CDR2 SYDVKM. With V trimmed by 1 base and J by 4 bases, 5 bases remained unmatched. The CDR3 sequence is 15 residues long. Here the CDR3 reads CASSLSSTGGYGYTF. The DNA of the CDR3 is TGTGCCAGCAGTTTATCCAGCACAGGGGGCTATGGCTACACCTTC.

The rearrangement uses TRBV15 and TRBJ1-1; TRBD1 matches at 7 bases. CDR3 length equals 16 residues. Germline-derived CDR1 and CDR2 are LNHNV and YYDKDF (reference sequence). V was pared by 1 base and J by 5 bases, with 10 bases of the junction left unmatched. CDR3 nucleotide sequence: TGTGCCACCAGCAGAGTTACAGGGGTGGGAGGAACTGAAGCTTTCTTT. Translating it yields CATSRVTGVGGTEAFF.

This clone turned up a few times. The chain couples TRBV18 to TRBJ1-1, with a weak D call TRBD1 (5 bases). Germline V gene data show CDR1 as KGHSH and CDR2 as LQKENI. This CDR3 has 15 residues. Trimming cost V 3 bases and J 1 base, with 12 bases left between them. The CDR3 region is CASSPSMGQNTEAFF. CDR3 sequence (DNA): TGTGCCAGCTCACCGTCCATGGGGCAGAACACTGAAGCTTTCTTT.

The chain has TRBV6-1 and TRBJ1-3, with D possibly TRBD1 on 5 matching bases. The CDR3 is 17 amino acids. Trimming shortened V by 3 bases and J by 2 bases, and 17 bases separated the two germline ends. CDR1 and CDR2 from the germline V gene are MNHNS and SASEGT. Written as DNA, the CDR3 is TGTGCCAGCAGTGATCGAGGGAGGGGCGGGACTGGAAACACCATATATTTT. Its translation is CASSDRGRGGTGNTIYF.

The chain joins TRBV29-1 to TRBJ2-7; the D gene is possibly TRBD2 (6 bases). V was shortened by 4 bases and J by 5 bases, with 15 bases between the two germline ends. In germline, CDR1 is SQVTM, CDR2 ANQGSEA. This CDR3 is built from 13 residues. This CDR3 reads CSVGSGGTDEQYF. The DNA of the CDR3 is TGCAGCGTTGGGTCCGGGGGAACGGACGAGCAGTACTTC.

This clone showed up just once. The V gene is TRBV2, the J gene TRBJ2-2, with D possibly matching TRBD2 (6 bases). Germline V gene data show CDR1 as SNHLY and CDR2 as FYNNEI. Between the trimmed V and J ends, which lost 3 bases and 4 bases, there was a span of 12 bases. The CDR3 length is 15 residues. The CDR3 DNA is TGTGCCAGCAGTGAGCCGGGAGCGGTCACCGGGGAGCTGTTTTTT. Its translation: CASSEPGAVTGELFF. The full variable domain, with the rest looked up from reference TRBV2 and TRBJ2-2, is EPEVTQTPSHQVTQMGQEVILRCVPISNHLYFYWYRQILGQKVEFLVSFYNNEISEKSEIFDDQFSVERPDGSNFTLKIRSTKLEDSAMYFCASSEPGAVTGELFFGEGSRLTVL.

This clone was seen a handful of times. The chain combines TRBV6-5 with TRBJ2-1; TRBD2 matches at 8 bases. Germline CDR1 and CDR2: MNHEY and SVGAGI. The CDR3 spans 16 residues. With 0 bases clipped from V and 2 bases from J, the junction kept 3 bases outside the gene matches. The CDR3 sequence: CASSYSPGGTYNEQFF. The CDR3 region has the DNA TGTGCCAGCAGTTACTCACCGGGGGGGACCTACAATGAGCAGTTCTTC.

The CDR3 spells CASSSGDFPYEQYF. The CDR3 DNA is TGTGCCAGCAGCTCTGGGGACTTCCCCTACGAGCAGTACTTC. The chain combines TRBV5-4 with TRBJ2-7; D might be TRBD2 (6 bases). From germline, CDR1 is SGHNT and CDR2 YYREEE (reference sequence). The CDR3 is 14 amino acids. Trimming left V 3 bases short and J 2 bases short, with 12 bases between.

The chain links TRBV11-3 to TRBJ2-5; 8 nucleotides line up with TRBD1. There are 15 residues in the CDR3. CDR1 and CDR2 from the germline V gene are SGHNT and YENEEA. The V gene end was trimmed by 1 base and the J gene end by 5 bases; junction bases not matched to a gene: 6. CDR3 sequence reads: CASSLGRQGHETQYF. CDR3 sequence (DNA): TGTGCCAGCAGCTTAGGTCGACAGGGGCATGAGACCCAGTACTTC.

V usage is TRBV6-6 and J usage is TRBJ2-7; D is ambiguous. Trimming removed 0 bases at V and 5 bases at J, with 5 bases between. CDR1 is MNHNY, CDR2 SVGAGI, per germline (reference sequence). The CDR3 has 12 amino acids. CDR3 in amino acids: CASSYSFDEQYF. The DNA for the CDR3 is TGTGCCAGCAGTTACTCGTTCGACGAGCAGTACTTC.

The count of this clone is one. The chain's CDR3 is CASSSQTGENEKLFF. CDR3 nucleotides: TGTGCCAGCAGTAGCCAGACAGGCGAAAATGAAAAACTGTTTTTT. The rearrangement uses TRBV6-1 and TRBJ1-4; the D gene is possibly TRBD1 (6 bases). The CDR3 length is 15 residues. CDR1 MNHNS and CDR2 SASEGT come from the germline V gene. The V gene lost 5 bases and the J gene lost 5 bases, with 15 bases spanning the gap.

This clone was recorded a few times. The chain has TRBV6-6 and TRBJ2-7; 7 bases map to TRBD2. Germline loops: CDR1 MNHNY, CDR2 SVGAGI (reference sequence). The CDR3 is 16 amino acids. V shed 6 bases, J shed 3 bases, and the junction held 14 bases outside the gene matches. CDR3 sequence (DNA): TGTGCCAGCAGCGCCTCGTCTAGCGGCAGTTACTACGAGCAGTACTTC. Residues: CASSASSSGSYYEQYF.

This chain uses TRBV15 with TRBJ2-5, with 11 nucleotides matching TRBD2. J was trimmed by 1 base and V by 5 bases; bases with no gene match: 9. Germline CDR1 LNHNV, CDR2 YYDKDF (reference sequence). The CDR3 totals 17 residues. DNA of the CDR3: TGTGCCACCAGCCGATTAACTAGCGGGGGACCCCAAGAGACCCAGTACTTC. It specifies CATSRLTSGGPQETQYF.

The chain uses TRBV7-2 and TRBJ2-1, with 11 bases fitting TRBD2. J gave up 6 bases and V 1 base, and 2 bases lay outside the gene matches. The germline CDR1 and CDR2 sequences are SGHTA and FQGNSA. The CDR3 has 15 residues. CDR3 bases: TGTGCCAGCAGCTTAGGCCTAGCGGGGGGCAATGAGCAGTTCTTC. Translation gives CASSLGLAGGNEQFF.

The chain combines TRBV7-9 with TRBJ1-4; D uncertain. The CDR3 is 14 residues long. Trimming cost V 5 bases and J 8 bases, with 15 bases left between them. Looked up from germline, CDR1 is SEHNR and CDR2 is FQNEAQ (reference sequence). This CDR3 is CASSAGTIGEKLFF. As DNA, the CDR3 is TGTGCCAGCAGCGCCGGAACCATCGGGGAAAAACTGTTTTTT. Variable domain in full (rest from reference TRBV7-9 and TRBJ1-4): DTGVSQNPRHKITKRGQNVTFRCDPISEHNRLYWYRQTLGQGPEFLTYFQNEAQLEKSRLLSDRFSAERPKGSFSTLEIQRTEQGDSAMYLCASSAGTIGEKLFFGSGTQLSVL.

The V gene is TRBV9, the J gene TRBJ1-1, with 7 positions matching TRBD1. Germline values: CDR1 SGDLS, CDR2 YYNGEE. V lost 4 bases, J lost 11 bases, and 8 bases stayed unmatched. The CDR3 length is 12 residues. CDR3 coding DNA: TGTGCCAGCAGCCAGGGTGACAGGGTGGCTTTCTTT. Translating it yields CASSQGDRVAFF.

V gene TRBV5-1 combines with J gene TRBJ2-7, with TRBD1 matching over 9 bases. Losses at the gene ends were 5 bases for V and 7 bases for J; bases not matched to a gene: 10. The CDR3 sequence is 14 residues long. Germline-derived CDR1 and CDR2 are SGHRS and YFSETQ. CDR3: CASSSGTGRREQYF. The CDR3 nucleotides read TGCGCCAGCAGTTCCGGGACAGGGCGAAGGGAGCAGTACTTC.

J is TRBJ2-3 and V is TRBV6-5, with 9 bases lining up with TRBD1. V dropped 6 bases and J dropped 5; count of bases not matched to a gene: 3. The CDR3 runs 13 residues. Germline loops: CDR1 MNHEY, CDR2 SVGAGI. CDR3: CASRVDRGDTQYF. The CDR3 region has the DNA TGTGCCAGCAGGGTGGACAGGGGAGATACGCAGTATTTT.

The chain carries TRBV9 and TRBJ1-1; 10 positions match TRBD1. V was pared by 3 bases and J by 5 bases, with 10 bases of the junction left unmatched. Germline loops: CDR1 SGDLS, CDR2 YYNGEE. The CDR3 extends over 16 amino acids. The CDR3 nucleotides are TGTGCCAGCAGCGACGGGACAGGGGTTTTGAGTACTGAAGCTTTCTTT. Its translation is CASSDGTGVLSTEAFF.

The chain has TRBV7-9 and TRBJ2-3; D unresolved. Germline loops: CDR1 SEHNR, CDR2 FQNEAQ (reference sequence). V lost 5 bases and J 2 bases, leaving 11 bases between the germline ends. The CDR3 is made up of 14 amino acids. CDR3 loop: CASSPVSSTDTQYF. The DNA for the CDR3 is TGTGCCAGCAGCCCAGTCTCCTCCACAGATACGCAGTATTTT.